The source of this TCR beta chain is a study of cytomegalovirus exposure and HLA in healthy donors. Whole-study results and caveats: Certain sequence variants were highly shared and formed a cluster, and this cluster was likely a sequencing artifact. A later analysis linked a missense DCLRE1C variant to TCR beta V- and J-gene trimming. With further analysis later on, most CMV-associated TCR beta chains appeared HLA-restricted.

As concerns this clone: The antigen is not known.

The CDR3 runs 15 residues. Per germline, CDR1 MDHEN and CDR2 SYDVKM. V was pared by 7 bases and J by 3 bases, with 4 bases of the junction left unmatched. Primers included in the PCR were 60 Vbeta and 13 Jbeta primers. Original analysis: A later analysis counted approximately 88 million unique TCR beta chains, around 12 million shared. Generated by immunoSEQ multiplex PCR, the TCRdb table keeps only in-frame clones and is missing some. V, J and clone size reflect that table, while D and trimming were determined from the DNA. The sample lists 150,000 or so clones; more than 60% were seen once. This clonotype was sampled from a man aged 25 to 40 in good health and CMV-seropositive. The chain combines TRBV28 with TRBJ2-3, with 13 bases aligning to TRBD2. Input material: PBMCs. The CDR3 region is CASKGTSGTTDTQYF. CDR3 DNA: TGTGCCAGCAAAGGGACTAGCGGGACAACAGATACGCAGTATTTT.